The 14 T cell receptor beta chains below come from one sample, sequenced in a study of chemoradiotherapy in HPV16-positive cancers. Method: immunoSEQ multiplex PCR; TCRdb's copy keeps in-frame clones and lacks some. The table has fewer than 20,000 clones, over 65% seen once. This specimen was blood, taken from a patient who underwent chemoradiotherapy. The receptor set was obtained from a human donor with HPV-associated anogenital cancer.

CDR3 amino acids: CASSPERQGINQPQHF. In DNA, the CDR3 is TGTGCCAGTAGTCCTGAACGACAGGGCATCAATCAGCCCCAGCATTTT. The genes are TRBV19 and TRBJ1-5; 7 bases are a match to TRBD1. V lost 5 bases and J lost 3; bases outside the gene matches: 10. The CDR3 length is 16 residues. The germline gives CDR1 LNHDA, CDR2 SQIVND (reference sequence).

V and J are TRBV29-1 and TRBJ2-3; 9 bases line up with TRBD1. Germline CDR1 and CDR2: SQVTM and ANQGSEA. V was clipped by 0 bases and J by 6 bases; unmatched bases: 7. CDR3 length: 15 residues. The CDR3 DNA reads as TGCAGCGTTGAAGATCGGACAGGGGCCCCGGATACGCAGTATTTT. This translates into CSVEDRTGAPDTQYF.

This clone is a singleton in its sample. The chain is built from TRBV27 and TRBJ2-3, with 9 nucleotides matching TRBD2. This CDR3 has 16 residues. V was pared by 5 bases and J by 3 bases, with 9 bases of the junction left unmatched. Germline CDR1 MNHEY, CDR2 SMNVEV (reference sequence). CDR3 protein: CASSPTYSGGTDTQYF. As DNA, the CDR3 is TGTGCCAGCAGTCCCACATATAGCGGGGGAACAGATACGCAGTATTTT.

The chain has TRBV28 and TRBJ2-3; TRBD2 aligns across 8 bases. Looked up from germline, CDR1 is MDHEN and CDR2 is SYDVKM. CDR3 length: 17 residues. V dropped 2 bases and J dropped 0; count of bases not matched to a gene: 7. The CDR3 here is CASSLITGGGSTDTQYF. CDR3 nucleotide sequence: TGTGCCAGCAGTTTAATAACCGGGGGGGGGAGCACAGATACGCAGTATTTT.

This chain links TRBV28 with TRBJ2-1; D remains ambiguous. This CDR3 region has 13 residues. V lost 2 bases, J lost 8 bases, and 10 bases lay in between. Germline V gene lookup returns CDR1 MDHEN and CDR2 SYDVKM. CDR3 in amino acids: CASSLRKIDEQFF. The CDR3 coding sequence is TGTGCCAGCAGTTTACGTAAAATTGATGAGCAGTTCTTC.

This clone was seen a single time. This chain joins TRBV6-5 and TRBJ1-1; D unresolved. CDR3 length: 14 amino acids. The V end lost 2 bases, the J end lost 2 bases, and 9 bases lay between the germline ends. Germline V gene data show CDR1 as MNHEY and CDR2 as SVGAGI. CDR3 sequence reads: CASSYRAGNTEAFF. Written as DNA, the CDR3 is TGTGCCAGCAGTTACCGGGCGGGAAACACTGAAGCTTTCTTT.

CDR3 coding DNA: TGCGCCAGCAGCTACACCCAGTCGGGGGACGAGCAGTACTTC. Translated: CASSYTQSGDEQYF. This chain joins TRBV4-3 and TRBJ2-7, with D possibly TRBD2 on 6 matching bases. The CDR3 has 14 residues. Germline CDR1 is LGHNA and CDR2 is YSLEER. V was clipped by 5 bases and J by 5 bases, with 16 bases between them.

The rearrangement links TRBV7-9 to TRBJ1-1, with D uncertain. Looked up from germline, CDR1 is SEHNR and CDR2 is FQNEAQ (reference sequence). The CDR3 spans 13 residues. Trimming stripped 5 bases from V and 0 bases from J, with 7 bases between. In DNA, the CDR3 is TGTGCCAGCAGCGTAACAGTGAACACTGAAGCTTTCTTT. As protein: CASSVTVNTEAFF. The whole variable domain, filled in from reference TRBV7-9 and TRBJ1-1, reads DTGVSQNPRHKITKRGQNVTFRCDPISEHNRLYWYRQTLGQGPEFLTYFQNEAQLEKSRLLSDRFSAERPKGSFSTLEIQRTEQGDSAMYLCASSVTVNTEAFFGQGTRLTVV.

The genes are TRBV7-3 and TRBJ2-7; D not certain. Deletions cut 3 bases from V and 2 bases from J, with 8 bases between. CDR1 and CDR2 from the germline V gene are SGHTA and FQGTGA. The CDR3 spans 13 residues. The CDR3 coding sequence is TGTGCCAGCAGCTTTCCGGGCACCTACGAGCAGTACTTC. As protein: CASSFPGTYEQYF.

V is TRBV6-1 and J is TRBJ1-2; D perhaps matches TRBD1 (6 bases). This CDR3 is built from 15 residues. Trimming removed 4 bases from V and 4 bases from J, with 16 bases in between. Germline-derived CDR1 and CDR2 are MNHNS and SASEGT. The DNA of the CDR3 is TGTGCCAGCAGTGTAAAACAGGGCGAAGCCTATGGCTACACCTTC. The encoded protein is CASSVKQGEAYGYTF.

This chain connects TRBV28 to TRBJ2-1; TRBD1 might be the D (6 bases). The CDR3 spans 14 residues. Germline V CDR1 and CDR2: MDHEN, SYDVKM. Trimming removed 4 bases from V and 10 bases from J, with 17 bases in between. DNA for the CDR3: TGTGCCAGCAGTTCGATACCGGGACAATCCGAGCAGTTCTTC. Encoded protein: CASSSIPGQSEQFF.

This rearrangement joins TRBV7-8 to TRBJ2-7, with 7 bases matching TRBD2. CDR3 length equals 15 residues. Germline CDR1 is SGHVS and CDR2 is FQNEAQ. V was pared by 5 bases and J by 5 bases, with 12 bases of the junction left unmatched. The DNA of the CDR3 is TGTGCCAGCAGCCGCTTGCTAGCGGTCTCTAACGAGCAGTACTTC. It codes for CASSRLLAVSNEQYF.

The chain recombines TRBV4-3 with TRBJ2-3; D remains ambiguous. Between the trimmed V and J ends, which lost 0 bases and 2 bases, there was a span of 18 bases. The CDR3 is made up of 18 amino acids. Germline V gene lookup returns CDR1 LGHNA and CDR2 YSLEER. The CDR3 protein is CASSQDLVRSGLTDTQYF. The CDR3 DNA sequence: TGCGCCAGCAGCCAAGATCTAGTTAGGTCAGGCCTCACAGATACGCAGTATTTT.

The chain combines TRBV6-1 with TRBJ2-7; 8 nucleotides match TRBD1. CDR1 MNHNS and CDR2 SASEGT come from the germline V gene. Unmatched junction bases numbered 6, after V lost 6 bases and J lost 2 bases. CDR3 size: 14 residues. The DNA for the CDR3 is TGTGCCAGCAGGTTGGACAGGGATGCCTACGAGCAGTACTTC. This gives the protein CASRLDRDAYEQYF.